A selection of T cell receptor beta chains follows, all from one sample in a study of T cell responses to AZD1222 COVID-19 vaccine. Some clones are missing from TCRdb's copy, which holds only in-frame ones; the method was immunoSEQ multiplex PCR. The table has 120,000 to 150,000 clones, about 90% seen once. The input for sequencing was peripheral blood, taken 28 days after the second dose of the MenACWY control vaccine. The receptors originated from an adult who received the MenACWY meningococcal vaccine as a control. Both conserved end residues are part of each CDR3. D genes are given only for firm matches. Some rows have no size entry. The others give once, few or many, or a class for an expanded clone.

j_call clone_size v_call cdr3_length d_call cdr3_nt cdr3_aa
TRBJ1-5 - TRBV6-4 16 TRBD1 TGTGCCAGCAGAAACCAACGGGACAGCCGCTTAAAGCCCCAGCATTTT CASRNQRDSRLKPQHF
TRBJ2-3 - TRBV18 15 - TGTGCCAGCTCCCTCGGGGGCGGAAACACAGATACGCAGTATTTT CASSLGGGNTDTQYF
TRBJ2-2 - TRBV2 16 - TGTGCCAGCAGGGAGGAGACTACCCCGAACACCGGGGAGCTGTTTTTT CASREETTPNTGELFF
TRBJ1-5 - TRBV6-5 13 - TGTGCCAGCGCGGAGTTCAGCAATCAGCCCCAGCATTTT CASAEFSNQPQHF
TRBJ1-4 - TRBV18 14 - TGTGCCAGCTCCCAAGGAGCAACTAATGAAAAACTGTTTTTT CASSQGATNEKLFF
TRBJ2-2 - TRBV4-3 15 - TGCGCCAGCAGCCAAGATGGGGGAGGCACCGGGGAGCTGTTTTTT CASSQDGGGTGELFF
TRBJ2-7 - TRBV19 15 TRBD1 TGTGCCAGTAGTCTCGGACAGGTTCAAACCTACGAGCAGTACTTC CASSLGQVQTYEQYF
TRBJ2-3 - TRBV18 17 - TGTGCCAGCTCACCAGGTGGTTGGGAGGTCGCCGCAGATACGCAGTATTTT CASSPGGWEVAADTQYF
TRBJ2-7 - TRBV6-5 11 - TGTGCCAGCAGCGTGCTTTACGAGCAGTACTTC CASSVLYEQYF
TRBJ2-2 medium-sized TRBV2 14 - TGTGCCAGCAGGGGCGACGCGAACACCGGGGAGCTGTTTTTT CASRGDANTGELFF
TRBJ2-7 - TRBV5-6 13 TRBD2 TGTGCCAGCAGCCCTGGGACTAGTCGCGAGCAGTACTTC CASSPGTSREQYF
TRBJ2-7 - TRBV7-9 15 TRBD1 TGTGCCAGCAGCTTACTGACAGGGTCGACCTACGAGCAGTACTTC CASSLLTGSTYEQYF
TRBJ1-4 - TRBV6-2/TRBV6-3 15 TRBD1 TGTGCCAGCAGCGACAGAGGACAGGGTAATGAAAAACTGTTTTTT CASSDRGQGNEKLFF
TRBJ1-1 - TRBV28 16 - TGTGCCAGCAGCCGGGGGCCGGCAACAGCAGGGACTGAAGCTTTCTTT CASSRGPATAGTEAFF
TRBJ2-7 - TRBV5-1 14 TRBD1 TGCGCCAGCAGCCCCTCGGGACAGGTCTACGAGCAGTACTTC CASSPSGQVYEQYF
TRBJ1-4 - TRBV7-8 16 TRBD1 TGTGCCAGCAGTCCCGAGAGAGGACAGGGTTATGAAAAACTATTTTTT CASSPERGQGYEKLFF
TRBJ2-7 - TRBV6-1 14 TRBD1 TGTGCCAGCAGTGAAGGGGACAGGGGTCGCGAGCAGTACTTC CASSEGDRGREQYF